This T cell receptor beta chain was obtained from a study of blood T cell repertoires in COVID-19. Trimming at V came to 6 bases and at J to 0 bases, leaving 5 bases not matched to a gene. In germline, CDR1 is SNHLY, CDR2 FYNNEI. The length of the CDR3 is 15 residues. Here immunoSEQ multiplex PCR was the method, and the copy in TCRdb shows in-frame clones only, minus some. The data contain tens of thousands of clones, 85% to 90% of them singletons. The clonotype was recovered from a man aged 80 or over with active or convalescent COVID-19. The rearrangement joins TRBV2 to TRBJ2-1; 7 nucleotides align to TRBD1. The sequenced sample was peripheral blood. The CDR3 reads CASRARGSSYNEQFF. Here the CDR3 DNA reads TGTGCCAGCAGGGCCAGGGGGAGCTCCTACAATGAGCAGTTCTTC.